This entry concerns a single T cell receptor (beta chain). The data were taken from a study of blood T cell repertoires in COVID-19. As for the study in general: COVID-19 samples from acute and convalescent phases originated in the United States, Italy and Spain. Sources were T cells, B-cell-depleted T cells, or PBMCs; the material itself was cDNA or gDNA.

CDR1 and CDR2 from the germline V gene are SGHTA and FQGTGA. With V trimmed by 3 bases and J by 5 bases, 2 bases remained unmatched. The CDR3 spans 13 residues. Seattle researchers signed up patients amid active infection and tracked them longitudinally. Methods used by the authors: Nucleated cell number was recorded as an estimate derived from reference gene primer amplification. Sequencing used immunoSEQ multiplex PCR; TCRdb keeps in-frame clones, though not all of them. The V and J calls and the clone size are those of that table, but D and trimming were determined from the DNA. Of some 300,000 clones listed, about 90% were seen once; the top ten hold under 1.1%.

The specimen was peripheral blood. The V and J genes are TRBV7-3 and TRBJ2-7, with TRBD1 identical over 9 bases. This receptor was taken from a woman in her forties with COVID-19, enrolled during active disease. The CDR3 sequence: CASSLGQGNEQYF. CDR3 in DNA: TGTGCCAGCAGCTTGGGACAGGGCAACGAGCAGTACTTC.